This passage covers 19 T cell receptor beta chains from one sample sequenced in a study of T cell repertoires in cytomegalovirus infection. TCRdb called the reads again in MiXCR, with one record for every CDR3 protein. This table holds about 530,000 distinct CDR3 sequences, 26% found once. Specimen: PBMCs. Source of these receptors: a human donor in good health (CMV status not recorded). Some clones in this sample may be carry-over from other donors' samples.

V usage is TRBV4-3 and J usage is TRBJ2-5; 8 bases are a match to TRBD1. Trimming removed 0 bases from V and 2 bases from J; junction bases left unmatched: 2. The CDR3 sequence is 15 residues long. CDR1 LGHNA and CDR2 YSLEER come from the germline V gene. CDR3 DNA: TGCGCCAGCAGCCAAGACAGGGGGCCTCAAGAGACCCAGTACTTC. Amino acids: CASSQDRGPQETQYF.

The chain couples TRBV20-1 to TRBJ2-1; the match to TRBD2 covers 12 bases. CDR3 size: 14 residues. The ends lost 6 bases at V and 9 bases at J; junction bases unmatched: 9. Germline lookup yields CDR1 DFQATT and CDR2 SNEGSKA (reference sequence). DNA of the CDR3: TGCAGTGCAACAATTGGACTAGCGGGATTTGAGCAGTTCTTC. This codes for CSATIGLAGFEQFF.

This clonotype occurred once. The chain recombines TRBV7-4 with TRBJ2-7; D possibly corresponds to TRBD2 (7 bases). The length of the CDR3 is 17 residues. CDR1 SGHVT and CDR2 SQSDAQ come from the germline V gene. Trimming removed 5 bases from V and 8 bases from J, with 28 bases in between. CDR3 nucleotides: TGTGCCAGCAGCCACCCCCAAAGAGGGGGGGGGAGGCCGAAGCAGTACTTC. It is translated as CASSHPQRGGGRPKQYF.

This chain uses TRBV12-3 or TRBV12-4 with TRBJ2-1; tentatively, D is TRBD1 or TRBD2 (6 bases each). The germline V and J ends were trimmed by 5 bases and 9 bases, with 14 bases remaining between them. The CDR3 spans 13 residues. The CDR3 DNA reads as TGTGCCAGCAGTCCCCTGGGGGGCGCTGAGCAGTTCTTC. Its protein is CASSPLGGAEQFF.

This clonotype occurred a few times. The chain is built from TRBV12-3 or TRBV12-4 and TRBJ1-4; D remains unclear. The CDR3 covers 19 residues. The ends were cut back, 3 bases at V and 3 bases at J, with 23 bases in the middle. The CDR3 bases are TGTGCCAGCAGTTTCTTAATCGGATATCCACTGGAGGCTAATGAAAAACTGTTTTTT. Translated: CASSFLIGYPLEANEKLFF.

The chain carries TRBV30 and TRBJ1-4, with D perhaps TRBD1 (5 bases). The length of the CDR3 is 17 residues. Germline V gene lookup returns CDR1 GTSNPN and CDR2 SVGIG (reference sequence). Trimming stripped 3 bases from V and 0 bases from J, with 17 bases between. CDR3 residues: CAWSGGLRGTTNEKLFF. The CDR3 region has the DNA TGTGCCTGGAGCGGAGGGCTGAGGGGTACAACTAATGAAAAACTGTTTTTT.

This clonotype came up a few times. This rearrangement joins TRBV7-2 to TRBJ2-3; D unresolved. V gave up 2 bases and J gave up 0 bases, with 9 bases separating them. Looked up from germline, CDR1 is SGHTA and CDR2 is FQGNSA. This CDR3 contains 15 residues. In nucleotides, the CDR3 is TGTGCCAGCAGCTTATGGCGGCCAAGCACAGATACGCAGTATTTT. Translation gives CASSLWRPSTDTQYF.

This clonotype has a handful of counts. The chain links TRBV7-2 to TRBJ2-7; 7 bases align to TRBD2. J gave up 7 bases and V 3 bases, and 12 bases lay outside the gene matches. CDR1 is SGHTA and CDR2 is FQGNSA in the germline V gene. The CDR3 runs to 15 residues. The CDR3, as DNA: TGTGCCAGCAGCTTTCGTTTGGGGGGGGGTTATGAGCAGTACTTC. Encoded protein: CASSFRLGGGYEQYF.

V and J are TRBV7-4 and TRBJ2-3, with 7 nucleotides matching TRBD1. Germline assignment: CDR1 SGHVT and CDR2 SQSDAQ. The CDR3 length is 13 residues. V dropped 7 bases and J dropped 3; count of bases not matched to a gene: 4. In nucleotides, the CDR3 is TGTGCCAGCACCGAACAGGGGACAGATACGCAGTATTTT. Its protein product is CASTEQGTDTQYF.

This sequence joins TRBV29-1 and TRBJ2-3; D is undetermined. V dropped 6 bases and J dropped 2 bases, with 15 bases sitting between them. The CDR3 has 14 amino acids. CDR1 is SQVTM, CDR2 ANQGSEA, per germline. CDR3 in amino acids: CSVTKSTLTDTQYF. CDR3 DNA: TGCAGCGTCACTAAGTCGACGCTCACAGATACGCAGTATTTT.

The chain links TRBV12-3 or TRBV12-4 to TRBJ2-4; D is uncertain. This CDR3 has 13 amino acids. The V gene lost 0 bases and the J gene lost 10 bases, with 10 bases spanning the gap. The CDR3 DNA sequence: TGTGCCAGCAGTTTAGCGGGTTCGGATATTCAGTACTTC. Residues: CASSLAGSDIQYF.

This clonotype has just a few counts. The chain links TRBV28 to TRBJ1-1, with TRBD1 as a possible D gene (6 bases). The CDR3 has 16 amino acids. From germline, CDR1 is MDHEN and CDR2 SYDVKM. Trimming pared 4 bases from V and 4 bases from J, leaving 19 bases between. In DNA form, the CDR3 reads TGTGCCAGCAGTTACCCTTGGACAGCGCCGAGCACTGAAGCTTTCTTT. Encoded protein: CASSYPWTAPSTEAFF.

CDR3 coding DNA: TGCGCCAGCAGCCAAGATAGGCCAAGCTCCTACAATGAGCAGTTCTTC. Its translation is CASSQDRPSSYNEQFF. The rearrangement links TRBV4-3 to TRBJ2-1, with no clear D. V lost 0 bases, J lost 0 bases, and 9 bases lay in between. Germline V gene data show CDR1 as LGHNA and CDR2 as YSLEER. The CDR3 covers 16 residues.

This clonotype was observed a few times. In DNA form, the CDR3 reads TGTGCCATCAGTGGCGGGGACCCCTACGAGCAGTACTTC. This codes for CAISGGDPYEQYF. V usage is TRBV10-3 and J usage is TRBJ2-7; tentative D call: TRBD2 (6 bases). Trimming cost V 4 bases and J 2 bases, with 9 bases left between them. The CDR3 loop spans 13 amino acids. Germline V gene sequence: CDR1 ENHRY, CDR2 SYGVKD.

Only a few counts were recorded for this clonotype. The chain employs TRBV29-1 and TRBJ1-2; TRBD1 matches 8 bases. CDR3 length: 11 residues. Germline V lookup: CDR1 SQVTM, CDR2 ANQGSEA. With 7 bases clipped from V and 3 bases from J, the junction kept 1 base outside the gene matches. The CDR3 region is CSGGQDYGYTF. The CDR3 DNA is TGCAGCGGGGGACAGGACTATGGCTACACCTTC.

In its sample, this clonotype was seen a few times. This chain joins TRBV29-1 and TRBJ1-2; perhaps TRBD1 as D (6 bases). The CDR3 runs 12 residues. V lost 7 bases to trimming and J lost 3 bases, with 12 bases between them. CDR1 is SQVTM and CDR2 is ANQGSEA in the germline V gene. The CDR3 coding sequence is TGCAGCGCCCGGCGACAGGACTATGGCTACACCTTC. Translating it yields CSARRQDYGYTF. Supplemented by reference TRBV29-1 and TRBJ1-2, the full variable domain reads SAVISQKPSRDICQRGTSLTIQCQVDSQVTMMFWYRQQPGQSLTLIATANQGSEATYESGFVIDKFPISRPNLTFSTLTVSNMSPEDSSIYLCSARRQDYGYTFGSGTRLTVV.

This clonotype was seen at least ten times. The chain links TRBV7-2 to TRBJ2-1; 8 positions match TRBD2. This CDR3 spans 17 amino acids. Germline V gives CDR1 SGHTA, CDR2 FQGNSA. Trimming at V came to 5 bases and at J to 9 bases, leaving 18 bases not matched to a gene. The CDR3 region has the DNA TGTGCCAGCAGCCTGGGGGGAGCGGGAGAAGTTAATGGTGAGCAGTTCTTC. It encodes CASSLGGAGEVNGEQFF. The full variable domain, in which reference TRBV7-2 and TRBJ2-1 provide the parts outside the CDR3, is GAGVSQSPSNKVTEKGKDVELRCDPISGHTALYWYRQSLGQGLEFLIYFQGNSAPDKSGLPSDRFSAERTGGSVSTLTIQRTQQEDSAVYLCASSLGGAGEVNGEQFFGPGTRLTVL.

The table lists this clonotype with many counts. Here the CDR3 DNA reads TGTGCCAGCAGCTTAGCTTACATGGAGACCCAGTACTTC. Protein sequence: CASSLAYMETQYF. The chain joins TRBV7-2 to TRBJ2-5, with D hard to call. V was clipped by 0 bases and J by 5 bases, with 7 bases between them. Looked up from germline, CDR1 is SGHTA and CDR2 is FQGNSA. CDR3 length: 13 amino acids.

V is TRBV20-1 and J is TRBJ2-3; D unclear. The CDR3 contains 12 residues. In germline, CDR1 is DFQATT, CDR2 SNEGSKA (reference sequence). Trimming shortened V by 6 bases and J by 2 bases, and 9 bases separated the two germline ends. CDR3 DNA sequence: TGCAGTGCGACCCGCTCCACAGATACGCAGTATTTT. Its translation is CSATRSTDTQYF.